The T cell receptor beta chain under discussion was sequenced for a study of T cell changes during pregnancy in multiple sclerosis. CDR3 length equals 15 residues. V trimming: 9 bases; J trimming: 9 bases; junction bases outside the gene matches: 13. The germline CDR1 and CDR2 sequences are MNHNY and SVGAGI (reference sequence). TCRdb's copy holds only in-frame clones and misses some; the assay was immunoSEQ multiplex PCR. The repertoire consists of 100,000 or so clones, with more than 80% occurring once and the leading ten covering roughly 1.2%. Sequenced here: peripheral blood, sampled in the second trimester of pregnancy. This chain links TRBV6-6 with TRBJ2-1, with 11 bases matching TRBD2. The TCR comes from a female donor with multiple sclerosis, enrolled in a pregnancy study. CDR3 protein: CASNIAGGPVIEQFF. CDR3 DNA: TGTGCCAGTAATATAGCGGGAGGGCCAGTAATTGAGCAGTTCTTC.